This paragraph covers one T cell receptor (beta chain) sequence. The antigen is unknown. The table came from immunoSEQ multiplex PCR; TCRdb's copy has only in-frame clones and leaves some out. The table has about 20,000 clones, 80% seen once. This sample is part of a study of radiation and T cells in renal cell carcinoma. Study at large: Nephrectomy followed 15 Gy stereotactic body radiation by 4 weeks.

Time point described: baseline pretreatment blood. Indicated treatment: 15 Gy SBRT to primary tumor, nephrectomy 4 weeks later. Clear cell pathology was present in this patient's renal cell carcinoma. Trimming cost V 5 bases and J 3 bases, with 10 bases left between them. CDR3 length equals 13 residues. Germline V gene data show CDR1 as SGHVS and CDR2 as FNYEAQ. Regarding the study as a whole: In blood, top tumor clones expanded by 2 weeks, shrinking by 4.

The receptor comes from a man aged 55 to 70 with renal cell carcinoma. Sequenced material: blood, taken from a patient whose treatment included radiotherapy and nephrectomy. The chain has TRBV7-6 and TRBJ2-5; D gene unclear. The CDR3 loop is CASSTRLEETQYF. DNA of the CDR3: TGTGCCAGCAGCACCCGACTCGAAGAGACCCAGTACTTC. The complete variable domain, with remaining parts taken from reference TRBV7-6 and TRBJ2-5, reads GAGVSQSPRYKVTKRGQDVALRCDPISGHVSLYWYRQALGQGPEFLTYFNYEAQQDKSGLPNDRFSAERPEGSISTLTIQRTEQRDSAMYRCASSTRLEETQYFGPGTRLLVL.